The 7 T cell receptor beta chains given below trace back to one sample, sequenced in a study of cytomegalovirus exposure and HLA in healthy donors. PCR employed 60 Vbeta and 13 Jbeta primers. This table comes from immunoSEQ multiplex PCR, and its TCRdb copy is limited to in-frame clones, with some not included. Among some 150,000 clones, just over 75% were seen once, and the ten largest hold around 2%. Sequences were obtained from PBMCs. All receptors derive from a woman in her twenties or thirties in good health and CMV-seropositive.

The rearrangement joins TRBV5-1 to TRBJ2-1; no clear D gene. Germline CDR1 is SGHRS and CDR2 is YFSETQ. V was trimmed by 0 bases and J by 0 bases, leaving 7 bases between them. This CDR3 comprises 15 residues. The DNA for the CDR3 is TGCGCCAGCAGCTTGGTGAGGAGCTCCTACAATGAGCAGTTCTTC. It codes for CASSLVRSSYNEQFF. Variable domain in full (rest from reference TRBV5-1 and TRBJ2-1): KAGVTQTPRYLIKTRGQQVTLSCSPISGHRSVSWYQQTPGQGLQFLFEYFSETQRNKGNFPGRFSGRQFSNSRSEMNVSTLELGDSALYLCASSLVRSSYNEQFFGPGTRLTVL.

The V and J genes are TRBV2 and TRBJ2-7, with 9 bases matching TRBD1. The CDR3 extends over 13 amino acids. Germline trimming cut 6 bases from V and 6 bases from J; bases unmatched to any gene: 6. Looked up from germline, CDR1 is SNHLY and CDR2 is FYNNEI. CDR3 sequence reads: CASRADRGSEQYF. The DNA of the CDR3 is TGTGCCAGCAGGGCAGACAGGGGGAGCGAGCAGTACTTC.

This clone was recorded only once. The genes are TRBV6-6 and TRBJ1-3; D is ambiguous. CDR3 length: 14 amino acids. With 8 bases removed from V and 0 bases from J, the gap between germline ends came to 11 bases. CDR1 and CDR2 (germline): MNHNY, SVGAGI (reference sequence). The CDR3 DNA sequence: TGTGCCAGCCGTCGAGAGAGCTCTGGAAACACCATATATTTT. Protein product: CASRRESSGNTIYF.

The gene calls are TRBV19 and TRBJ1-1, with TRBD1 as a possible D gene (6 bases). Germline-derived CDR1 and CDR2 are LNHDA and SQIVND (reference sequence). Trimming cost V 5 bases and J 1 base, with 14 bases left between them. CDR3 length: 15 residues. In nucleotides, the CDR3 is TGTGCCAGTAGTGTCTCACAGGGTAGGAACACTGAAGCTTTCTTT. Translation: CASSVSQGRNTEAFF.

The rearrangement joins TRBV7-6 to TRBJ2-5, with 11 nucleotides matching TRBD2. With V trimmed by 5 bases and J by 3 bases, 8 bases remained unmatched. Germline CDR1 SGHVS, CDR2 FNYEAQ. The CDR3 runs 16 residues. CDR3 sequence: CASSRRETSGEETQYF. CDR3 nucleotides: TGTGCCAGCAGCAGACGCGAGACTAGCGGGGAAGAGACCCAGTACTTC. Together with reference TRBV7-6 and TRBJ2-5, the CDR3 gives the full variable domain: GAGVSQSPRYKVTKRGQDVALRCDPISGHVSLYWYRQALGQGPEFLTYFNYEAQQDKSGLPNDRFSAERPEGSISTLTIQRTEQRDSAMYRCASSRRETSGEETQYFGPGTRLLVL.

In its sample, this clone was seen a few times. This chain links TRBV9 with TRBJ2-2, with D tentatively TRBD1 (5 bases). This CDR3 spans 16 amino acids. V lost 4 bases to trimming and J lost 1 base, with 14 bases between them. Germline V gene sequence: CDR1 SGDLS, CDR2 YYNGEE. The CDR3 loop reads CASSPRVGLNTGELFF. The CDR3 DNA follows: TGTGCCAGCAGCCCAAGGGTGGGGCTGAACACCGGGGAGCTGTTTTTT. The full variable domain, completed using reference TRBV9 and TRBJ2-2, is DSGVTQTPKHLITATGQRVTLRCSPRSGDLSVYWYQQSLDQGLQFLIQYYNGEERAKGNILERFSAQQFPDLHSELNLSSLELGDSALYFCASSPRVGLNTGELFFGEGSRLTVL.

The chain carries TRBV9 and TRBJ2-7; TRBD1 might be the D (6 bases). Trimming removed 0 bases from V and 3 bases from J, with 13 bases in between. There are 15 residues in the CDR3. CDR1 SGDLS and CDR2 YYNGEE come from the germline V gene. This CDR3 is CASSVGSGAVYEQYF. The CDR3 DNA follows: TGTGCCAGCAGCGTAGGTTCAGGGGCGGTCTACGAGCAGTACTTC.